What follows describes a single T cell receptor (beta chain). This entry belongs to a study of blood T cell repertoires in COVID-19. Whole-study context: Specimens from acute and convalescent COVID-19 originated in the United States, Italy and Spain. PBMCs, B-cell-depleted T cells, or T cells provided the cDNA or gDNA that made up the material.

In the study's own analysis: The authors estimated nucleated cell counts from reference gene primer amplification. The repertoire was sequenced with immunoSEQ multiplex PCR; TCRdb's copy has only in-frame clones and lacks some. V and J calls and clone size come straight from that table; D and trimming were deduced from the DNA. The data hold fewer than 180,000 clones, with over 65% observed a single time. The V gene lost 1 base and the J gene lost 2 bases, with 9 bases spanning the gap. The length of the CDR3 is 14 residues. Germline loops: CDR1 SGHTA, CDR2 FQGNSA. The chain recombines TRBV7-2 with TRBJ2-7; no clear D gene. This receptor was taken from a man between 65 and 85 years old with acute or convalescent COVID-19. The specimen sequenced was peripheral blood. The CDR3 here is CASSLGSAAYEQYF. The CDR3 bases are TGTGCCAGCAGCTTAGGGTCCGCGGCCTACGAGCAGTACTTC.